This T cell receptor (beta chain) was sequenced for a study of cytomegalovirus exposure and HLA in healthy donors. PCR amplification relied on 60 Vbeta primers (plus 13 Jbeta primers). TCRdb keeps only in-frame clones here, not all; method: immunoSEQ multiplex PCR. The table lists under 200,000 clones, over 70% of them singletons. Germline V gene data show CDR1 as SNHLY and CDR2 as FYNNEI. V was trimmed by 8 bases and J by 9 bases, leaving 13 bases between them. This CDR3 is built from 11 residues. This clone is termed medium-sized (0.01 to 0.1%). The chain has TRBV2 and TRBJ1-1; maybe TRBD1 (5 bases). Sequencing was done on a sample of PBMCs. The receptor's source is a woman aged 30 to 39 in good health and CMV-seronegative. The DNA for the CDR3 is TGTGCCAGCCAGCGGGACTCTAAAGCTTTCTTT. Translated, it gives CASQRDSKAFF. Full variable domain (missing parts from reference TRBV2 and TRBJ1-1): EPEVTQTPSHQVTQMGQEVILRCVPISNHLYFYWYRQILGQKVEFLVSFYNNEISEKSEIFDDQFSVERPDGSNFTLKIRSTKLEDSAMYFCASQRDSKAFFGQGTRLTVV.